This T cell receptor beta chain is from a study of blood T cell repertoires in COVID-19. TCRdb keeps only in-frame clones here, not all; method: immunoSEQ multiplex PCR. The sample holds more than 85,000 clones; around 82% are singletons and the top ten take about 15%. Germline-derived CDR1 and CDR2 are SEHNR and FQNEAQ (reference sequence). The CDR3 is made up of 13 amino acids. The J segment lost 8 bases and the V segment lost 5 bases, leaving 4 bases of the junction unmatched. The clonotype originates from a woman aged 60-75 years with acute or convalescent COVID-19. The chain is built from TRBV7-9 and TRBJ2-2, with TRBD1 matching over 8 bases. Sample: peripheral blood. The DNA of the CDR3 is TGTGCCAGCAGCCCCAGGGGGCTAGGGGAGCTGTTTTTT. Translated, it gives CASSPRGLGELFF.